The TCR beta chain described here comes from a study of memory B cells and T cells in multiple sclerosis. This table comes from immunoSEQ multiplex PCR, and its TCRdb copy is limited to in-frame clones, with some not included. The repertoire has about 32,000 clones, roughly 88% of them found once; the top ten carry under 3.5%. Turning to this clone: What it binds is not known.

After stimulus-free culture, autoproliferating CFSE-dim and non-proliferating CFSE-high T cells were sequenced separately. Cultures began with roughly 5x10^7 CFSE-labeled PBMCs, unstimulated for roughly 7 days, with replicate wells pooled. Study results and caveats: Clone-set sizes differed between compartments, so shared clonotype counts needed normalization.

Germline CDR1 and CDR2: SQVTM and ANQGSEA. This CDR3 is built from 16 residues. Losses at the gene ends were 3 bases for V and 2 bases for J; bases not matched to a gene: 12. The chain combines TRBV29-1 with TRBJ2-5; 7 bases line up with TRBD2. The sequenced material came from PBMCs from blood kept in culture. The receptor's source is a human donor with multiple sclerosis. CDR3 amino acids: CSVDGQAGVVQETQYF. The CDR3 nucleotides are TGCAGCGTTGACGGGCAGGCGGGAGTTGTGCAAGAGACCCAGTACTTC.